Detailed here is one T cell receptor (beta chain). Its matching antigen is unknown. Genomic DNA for TCR beta libraries, roughly 2.1 micrograms, came from cryopreserved PBMCs. Measured with immunoSEQ multiplex PCR; TCRdb has only the in-frame clones, and not every one. The table includes 90,000 to 95,000 clones, roughly four fifths detected once. The CDR3 is made up of 15 amino acids. V lost 6 bases and J lost 0, with 12 bases in between. Germline lookup yields CDR1 MNHEY and CDR2 SVGAGI. These data belong to a study of cytotoxic CD8 clonotypes in ibrutinib-treated CLL. Study-wide findings and caveats: Higher circulating CD8+ T-cell counts strongly accompanied higher baseline clonality, above age-matched healthy donors.

This receptor was identified in a human donor with chronic lymphocytic leukemia. The rearrangement uses TRBV6-5 and TRBJ2-1; D is possibly TRBD1 or TRBD2 (5 bases each). The sequencing used PBMCs, collected after 24 months of ibrutinib treatment. In DNA, the CDR3 is TGTGCCAGCAGCCGGGACGGTTCCTCCTACAATGAGCAGTTCTTC. Translated: CASSRDGSSYNEQFF.